These T cell receptor beta chains were read from a single sample in a study of T cell responses to AZD1222 COVID-19 vaccine. Only in-frame clones appear in the TCRdb table, and some are missing; sequencing was by immunoSEQ multiplex PCR. The sample holds approximately 110,000 clones, around 92% seen once. The source was peripheral blood, collected 28 days after the second AZD1222 dose. The receptors here all came from an adult who received the AZD1222 COVID-19 vaccine. Both conserved end residues are part of each CDR3. Each record gives: D gene, V gene, clone size, J gene, CDR3 DNA, CDR3 protein. D genes are given only for firm matches. Clone size is given for some rows only: seen once, a few or many times, or a class if the clone is expanded.

d_call: .; v_call: TRBV2; clone_size: .; j_call: TRBJ2-7; cdr3_nt: TGTGCCAGCAAGACCTCCGGGAAGAGGTACGAGCAGTACTTC; cdr3_aa: CASKTSGKRYEQYF
d_call: TRBD2; v_call: TRBV18; clone_size: .; j_call: TRBJ2-5; cdr3_nt: TGTGCCAGCGCCCTCGAAGCGGGGGGCACTCAAGAGACCCAGTACTTC; cdr3_aa: CASALEAGGTQETQYF
d_call: TRBD1; v_call: TRBV28; clone_size: .; j_call: TRBJ1-2; cdr3_nt: TGTGCCAGCACCTCTCCGATGACAGGGAGGATTCTTGGCTACACCTTC; cdr3_aa: CASTSPMTGRILGYTF
d_call: TRBD1; v_call: TRBV2; clone_size: .; j_call: TRBJ1-2; cdr3_nt: TGTGCCAGGACCAAGACAGGGGGTTATGGCTACACCTTC; cdr3_aa: CARTKTGGYGYTF
d_call: .; v_call: TRBV2; clone_size: .; j_call: TRBJ2-5; cdr3_nt: TGTGCCAGTATCAGGGGTTACGGACAAGAGACCCAGTACTTC; cdr3_aa: CASIRGYGQETQYF
d_call: .; v_call: TRBV12-3/TRBV12-4; clone_size: .; j_call: TRBJ1-5; cdr3_nt: TGTGCCAGCAGCTCCATTAGCAATCAGCCCCAGCATTTT; cdr3_aa: CASSSISNQPQHF
d_call: .; v_call: TRBV27; clone_size: .; j_call: TRBJ2-3; cdr3_nt: TGTGCCAGCAAGCCAGCGGGCTCCACAGATACGCAGTATTTT; cdr3_aa: CASKPAGSTDTQYF
d_call: .; v_call: TRBV6-5; clone_size: once; j_call: TRBJ2-1; cdr3_nt: TGTGCCACCCTGTTGGCAGGTCCCTACAATGAGCAGTTCTTC; cdr3_aa: CATLLAGPYNEQFF
d_call: TRBD2; v_call: TRBV27; clone_size: .; j_call: TRBJ2-1; cdr3_nt: TGTGCCAGCAGTTTAGACGGGGCTAGCGGGGGGTGGAATGAGCAGTTCTTC; cdr3_aa: CASSLDGASGGWNEQFF
d_call: TRBD1; v_call: TRBV20-1; clone_size: .; j_call: TRBJ1-4; cdr3_nt: TGCAGTGCAAGTACGGGACAGGGACTTAATGAAAAACTGTTTTTT; cdr3_aa: CSASTGQGLNEKLFF
d_call: TRBD2; v_call: TRBV10-2; clone_size: .; j_call: TRBJ2-1; cdr3_nt: TGCGCCAGCAGTGCGAGCGGGGGGGCGGGCAATGAGCAGTTCTTC; cdr3_aa: CASSASGGAGNEQFF
d_call: .; v_call: TRBV11-3; clone_size: .; j_call: TRBJ2-7; cdr3_nt: TGTGCCAGCAGCTTAGGGGGAGAAGGGTCCTACGAGCAGTACTTC; cdr3_aa: CASSLGGEGSYEQYF